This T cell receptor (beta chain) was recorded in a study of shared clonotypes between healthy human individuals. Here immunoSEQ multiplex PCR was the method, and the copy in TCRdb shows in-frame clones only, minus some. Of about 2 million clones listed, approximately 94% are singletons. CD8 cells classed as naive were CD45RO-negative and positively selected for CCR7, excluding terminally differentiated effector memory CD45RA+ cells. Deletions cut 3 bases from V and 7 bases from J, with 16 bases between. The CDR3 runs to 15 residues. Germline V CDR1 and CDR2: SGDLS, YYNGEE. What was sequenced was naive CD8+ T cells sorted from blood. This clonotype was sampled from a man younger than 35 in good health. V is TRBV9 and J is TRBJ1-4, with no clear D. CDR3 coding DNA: TGTGCCAGCAGCGCGGGTCCTTCCACCCTTGAAAAACTGTTTTTT. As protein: CASSAGPSTLEKLFF.